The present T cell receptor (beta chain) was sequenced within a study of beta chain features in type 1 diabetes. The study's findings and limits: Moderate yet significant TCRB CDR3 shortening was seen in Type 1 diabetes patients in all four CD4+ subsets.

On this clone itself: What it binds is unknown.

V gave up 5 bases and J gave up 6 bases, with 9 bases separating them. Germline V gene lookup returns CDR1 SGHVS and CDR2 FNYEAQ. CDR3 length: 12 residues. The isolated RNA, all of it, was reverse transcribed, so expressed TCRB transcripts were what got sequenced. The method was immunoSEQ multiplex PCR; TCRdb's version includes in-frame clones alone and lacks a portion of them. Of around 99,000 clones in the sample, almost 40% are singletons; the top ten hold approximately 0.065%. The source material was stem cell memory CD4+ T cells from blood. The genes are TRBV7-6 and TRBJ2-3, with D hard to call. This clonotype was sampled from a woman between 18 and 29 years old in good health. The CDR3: CASSRHQDTQYF. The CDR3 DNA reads TGTGCCAGCAGCCGTCATCAGGATACGCAGTATTTT.